This T cell receptor (beta chain) was identified in a study of blood T cell repertoires in COVID-19. Whole-study context: Samples taken during acute and convalescent COVID-19 were collected in the United States, Italy and Spain. T cells, B-cell-depleted T cells, or PBMCs provided the cDNA or gDNA that served as material.

Germline CDR1 reads SGHTA; CDR2 reads FQGTGA. The CDR3 is made up of 17 amino acids. The junction had 11 bases not matched to a gene; V was cut back by 4 bases and J by 5 bases. Original processing methods: Cell counts per sample came from amplifying reference gene primers. The method was immunoSEQ multiplex PCR; TCRdb's version includes in-frame clones alone and lacks a portion of them. The V and J calls and clone size come from that table; D and trimming were worked out from the DNA. This table has roughly 150,000 clones, 80% to 90% appearing once. The sequenced sample was peripheral blood. This clonotype was obtained from a woman between 40 and 50 years old with acute or convalescent COVID-19. The chain joins TRBV7-3 to TRBJ2-1, with TRBD2 matching over 10 bases. CDR3 amino acids: CASSSTFLAGDHNEQFF. CDR3 DNA sequence: TGTGCCAGCAGCTCAACCTTTCTAGCGGGAGACCACAATGAGCAGTTCTTC.